This entry features one TCR beta chain sequence. What it binds is not known. The data stem from a study of blood T cells in healthy people across ages. Trimming removed 6 bases from V and 1 base from J; junction bases left unmatched: 7. The CDR3 has 15 amino acids. The study recruited healthy Caucasian donors from Russia who were aged roughly 6 to 90. Study results and caveats: From one million sequenced T cells, diversity estimates were lower bounds.

Using a J-beta primer mix together with a sample-barcoded 5' primer, a second PCR was run for about 7 to 12 cycles. Template switching added a 12-random-nucleotide identifier to every cDNA molecule. Each CDR3 protein is one row after TCRdb ran MiXCR on the 5' RACE reads. The data show around 1,100,000 distinct CDR3 sequences, around two fifths seen once. The receptor comes from a man aged 18 to 30 in good health. The sample taken for sequencing was blood. The rearrangement uses TRBV12-3 or TRBV12-4 and TRBJ1-2, with TRBD1 matching 8 bases. The chain's CDR3 is CASSSRTGNNYGYTF. CDR3 nucleotide sequence: TGTGCCAGCAGCAGCAGGACAGGGAATAACTATGGCTACACCTTC.